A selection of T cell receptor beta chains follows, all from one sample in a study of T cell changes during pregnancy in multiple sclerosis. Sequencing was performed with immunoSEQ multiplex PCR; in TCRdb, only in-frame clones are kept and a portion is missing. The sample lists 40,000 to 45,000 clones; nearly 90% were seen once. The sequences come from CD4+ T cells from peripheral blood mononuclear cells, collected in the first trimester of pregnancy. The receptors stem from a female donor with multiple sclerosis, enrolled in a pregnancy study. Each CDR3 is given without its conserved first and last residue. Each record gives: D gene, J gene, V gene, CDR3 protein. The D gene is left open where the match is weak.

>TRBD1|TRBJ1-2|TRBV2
ASSEFEQTNLGQGT
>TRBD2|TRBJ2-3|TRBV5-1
ASSSNIRWTSGRPRDTQY
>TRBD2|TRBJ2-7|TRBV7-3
ASSPAGAGGDYEQY
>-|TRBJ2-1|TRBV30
AWVRDSQNNEQF
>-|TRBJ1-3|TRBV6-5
ASLGNTIY
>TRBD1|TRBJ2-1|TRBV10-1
ASNGDRDYNEQF
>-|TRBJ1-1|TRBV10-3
AISGQANTEAF
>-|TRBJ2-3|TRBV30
AWSVLGGHGTDTQY
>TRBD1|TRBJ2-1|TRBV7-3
ASSLTPGGRTLYNEQF
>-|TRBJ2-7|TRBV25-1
ASSDSGWPREQY
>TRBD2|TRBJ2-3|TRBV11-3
ASAQRGSTDTQY
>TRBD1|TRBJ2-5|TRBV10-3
AIASGQGAGETQY
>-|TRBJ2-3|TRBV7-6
ASSLSSLYGRSRNTQY
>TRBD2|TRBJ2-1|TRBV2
ASSATGLAWNEQF
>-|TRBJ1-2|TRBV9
ASSGATTNYGYT
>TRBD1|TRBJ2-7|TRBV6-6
ASSYGGQVYEQY
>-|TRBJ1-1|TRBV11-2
ASSLGGLTTEAF
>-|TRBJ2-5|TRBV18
ASSPGGLETQY
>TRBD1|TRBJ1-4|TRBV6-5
ASSNRQGTNEKLF
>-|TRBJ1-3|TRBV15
ATSMTGSIGWNTIY
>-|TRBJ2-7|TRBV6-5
ASSYALGQDSYEQY
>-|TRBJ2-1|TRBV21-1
ASSTSDEQF
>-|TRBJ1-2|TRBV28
ASSSPLSGYT
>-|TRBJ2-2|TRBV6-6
ASTTGQSTGELF
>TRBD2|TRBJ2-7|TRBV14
ASSPRHRTSGRPTYEQY
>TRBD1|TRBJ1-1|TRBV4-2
ASSRYPQGKNTEAF
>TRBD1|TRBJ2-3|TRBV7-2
ASRRQGAGDTQY
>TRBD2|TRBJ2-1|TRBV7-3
ASSPRLAVYNEQF
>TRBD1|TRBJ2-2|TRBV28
ASSTTGDTGELF
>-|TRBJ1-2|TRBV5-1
ASSTNNPRGYGYT
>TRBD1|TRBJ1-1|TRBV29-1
SGGQGGSEAF
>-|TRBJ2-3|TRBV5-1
ASSLDYGVGTDTQY
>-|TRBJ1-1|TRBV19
ASNSRGWTENTEAF
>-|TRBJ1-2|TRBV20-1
SARGDYGYT
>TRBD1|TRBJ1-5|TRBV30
AWSVTGGAQPQH
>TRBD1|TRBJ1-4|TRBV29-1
SVGRQGIGEKLF
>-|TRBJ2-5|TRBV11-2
ASSFPGGETQY
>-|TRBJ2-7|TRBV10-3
AISDQGFEQY
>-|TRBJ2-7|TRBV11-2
ASSLALFSYEQY
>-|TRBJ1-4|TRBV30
AWSVRGASEKLF
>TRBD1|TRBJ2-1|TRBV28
ASSSGTGMYEQF
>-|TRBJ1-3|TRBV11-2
ASSLELGPTDYGNTIY
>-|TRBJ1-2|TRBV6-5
ASSNGINYGYT
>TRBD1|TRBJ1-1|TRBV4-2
ASSPQGNTEAF
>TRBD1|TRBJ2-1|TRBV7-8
ASSRTGTGIGNEQF
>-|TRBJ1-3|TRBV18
ASSPSRSSGNTIY
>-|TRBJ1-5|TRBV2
ASSEGVASNQPQH